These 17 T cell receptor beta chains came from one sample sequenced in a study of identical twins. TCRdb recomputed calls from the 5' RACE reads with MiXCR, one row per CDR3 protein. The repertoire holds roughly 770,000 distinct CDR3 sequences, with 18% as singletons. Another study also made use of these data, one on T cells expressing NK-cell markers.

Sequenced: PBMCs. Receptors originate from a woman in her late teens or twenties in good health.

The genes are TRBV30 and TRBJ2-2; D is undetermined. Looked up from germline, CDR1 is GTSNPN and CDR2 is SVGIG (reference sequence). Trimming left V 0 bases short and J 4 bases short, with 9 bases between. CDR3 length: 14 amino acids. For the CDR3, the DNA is TGTGCCTGGAGTGTACACTTTACCACCGGGGAGCTGTTTTTT. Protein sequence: CAWSVHFTTGELFF. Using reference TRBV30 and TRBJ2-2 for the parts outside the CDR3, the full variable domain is SQTIHQWPATLVQPVGSPLSLECTVEGTSNPNLYWYRQAAGRGLQLLFYSVGIGQISSEVPQNLSASRPQDRQFILSSKKLLLSDSGFYLCAWSVHFTTGELFFGEGSRLTVL.

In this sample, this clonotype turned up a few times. The CDR3 DNA sequence: TGTGCCAGCAGCGCGGCGGGGGGGCTCCTCACAGATACGCAGTATTTT. Its protein product is CASSAAGGLLTDTQYF. V is TRBV9 and J is TRBJ2-3; 9 bases agree with TRBD2. The trim removed 3 bases at V and 2 bases at J, leaving 7 bases unmatched. The V gene's germline CDR1 is SGDLS and CDR2 YYNGEE. This CDR3 comprises 16 residues.

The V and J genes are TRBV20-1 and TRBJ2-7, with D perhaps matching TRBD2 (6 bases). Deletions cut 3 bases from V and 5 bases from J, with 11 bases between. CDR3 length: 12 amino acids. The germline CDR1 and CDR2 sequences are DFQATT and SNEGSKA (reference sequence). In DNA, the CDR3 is TGCAGTGCTAGTGTCCCGGGGGACGAGCAGTACTTC. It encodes CSASVPGDEQYF.

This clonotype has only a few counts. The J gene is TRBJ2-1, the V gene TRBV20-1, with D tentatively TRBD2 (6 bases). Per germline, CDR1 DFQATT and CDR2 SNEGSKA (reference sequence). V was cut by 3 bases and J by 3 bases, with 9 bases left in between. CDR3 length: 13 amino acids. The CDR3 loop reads CSASGGYYNEQFF. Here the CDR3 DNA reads TGCAGTGCTAGCGGGGGTTACTACAATGAGCAGTTCTTC.

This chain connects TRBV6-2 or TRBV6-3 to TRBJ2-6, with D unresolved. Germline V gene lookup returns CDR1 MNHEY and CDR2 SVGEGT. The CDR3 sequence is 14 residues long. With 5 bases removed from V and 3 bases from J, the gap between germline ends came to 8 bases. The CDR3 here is CASSAPGGANVLTF. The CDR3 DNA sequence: TGTGCCAGCAGTGCCCCGGGTGGGGCCAACGTCCTGACTTTC.

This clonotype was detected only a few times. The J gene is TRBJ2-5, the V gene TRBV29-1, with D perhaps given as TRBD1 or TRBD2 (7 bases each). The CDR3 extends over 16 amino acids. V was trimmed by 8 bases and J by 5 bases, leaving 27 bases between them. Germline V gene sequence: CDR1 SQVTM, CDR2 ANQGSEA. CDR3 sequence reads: CSISGTALEGGETQYF. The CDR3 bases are TGCAGCATCTCCGGGACAGCGCTCGAGGGGGGGGAGACCCAGTACTTC.

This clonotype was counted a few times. CDR3 DNA: TGTGCCAGCAGCTTACGACTAGCGGGCAGCTCCTACGAGCAGTACTTC. It encodes CASSLRLAGSSYEQYF. V is TRBV7-9 and J is TRBJ2-7, with 10 positions matching TRBD2. Per germline, CDR1 SEHNR and CDR2 FQNEAQ (reference sequence). This CDR3 has 16 amino acids. V lost 2 bases, J lost 0 bases, and 4 bases stayed unmatched.

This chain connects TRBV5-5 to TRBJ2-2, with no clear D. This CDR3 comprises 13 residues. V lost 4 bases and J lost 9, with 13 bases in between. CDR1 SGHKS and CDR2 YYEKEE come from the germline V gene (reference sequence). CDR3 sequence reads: CASSPPSPRELFF. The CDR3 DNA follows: TGTGCCAGCAGCCCCCCTTCCCCGAGGGAGCTGTTTTTT.

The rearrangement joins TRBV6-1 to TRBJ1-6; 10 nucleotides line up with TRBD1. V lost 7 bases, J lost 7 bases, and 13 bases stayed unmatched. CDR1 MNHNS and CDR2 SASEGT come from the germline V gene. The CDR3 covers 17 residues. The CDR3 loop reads CASTSLTGTGVNSPLHF. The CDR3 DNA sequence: TGTGCCAGCACCTCCCTCACCGGGACAGGGGTCAATTCACCCCTCCACTTT.

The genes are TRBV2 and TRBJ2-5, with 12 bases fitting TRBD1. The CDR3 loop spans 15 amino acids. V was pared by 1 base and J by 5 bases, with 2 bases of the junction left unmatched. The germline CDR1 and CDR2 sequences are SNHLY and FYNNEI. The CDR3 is CASSEEGTGGETQYF. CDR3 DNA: TGTGCCAGCAGTGAAGAGGGGACAGGGGGCGAGACCCAGTACTTC.

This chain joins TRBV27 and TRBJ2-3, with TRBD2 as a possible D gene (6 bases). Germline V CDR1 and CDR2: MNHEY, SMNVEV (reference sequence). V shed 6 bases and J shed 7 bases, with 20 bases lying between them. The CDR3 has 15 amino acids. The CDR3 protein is CASSVGAGTPHTQYF. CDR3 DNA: TGTGCCAGCAGCGTTGGGGCGGGAACCCCCCATACGCAGTATTTT.

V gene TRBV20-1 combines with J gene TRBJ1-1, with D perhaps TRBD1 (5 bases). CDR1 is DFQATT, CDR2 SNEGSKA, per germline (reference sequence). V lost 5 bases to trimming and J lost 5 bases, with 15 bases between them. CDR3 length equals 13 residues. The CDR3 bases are TGCAGTGCTCCGGGCGGGGGAAAGACTGAAGCTTTCTTT. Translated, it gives CSAPGGGKTEAFF.

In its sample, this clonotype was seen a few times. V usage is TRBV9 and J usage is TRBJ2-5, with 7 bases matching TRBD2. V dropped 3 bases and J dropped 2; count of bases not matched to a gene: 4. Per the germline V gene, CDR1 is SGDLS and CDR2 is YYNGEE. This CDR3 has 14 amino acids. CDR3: CASSATGGQETQYF. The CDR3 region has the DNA TGTGCCAGCAGCGCCACGGGGGGTCAAGAGACCCAGTACTTC.

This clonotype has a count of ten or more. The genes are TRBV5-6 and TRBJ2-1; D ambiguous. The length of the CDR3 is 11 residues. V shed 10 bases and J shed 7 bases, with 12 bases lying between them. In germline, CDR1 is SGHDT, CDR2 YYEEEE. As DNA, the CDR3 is TGTGCCTCTCGGACCGTTAATGAGCAGTTCTTC. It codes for CASRTVNEQFF. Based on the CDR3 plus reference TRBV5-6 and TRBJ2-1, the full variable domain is DAGVTQSPTHLIKTRGQQVTLRCSPKSGHDTVSWYQQALGQGPQFIFQYYEEEERQRGNFPDRFSGHQFPNYSSELNVNALLLGDSALYLCASRTVNEQFFGPGTRLTVL.

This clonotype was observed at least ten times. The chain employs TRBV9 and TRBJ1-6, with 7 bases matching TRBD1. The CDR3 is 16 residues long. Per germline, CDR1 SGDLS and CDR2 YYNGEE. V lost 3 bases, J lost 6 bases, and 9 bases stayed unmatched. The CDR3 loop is CASSAQRAGGNSPLHF. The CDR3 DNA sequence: TGTGCCAGCAGCGCCCAAAGGGCAGGGGGTAATTCACCCCTCCACTTT.

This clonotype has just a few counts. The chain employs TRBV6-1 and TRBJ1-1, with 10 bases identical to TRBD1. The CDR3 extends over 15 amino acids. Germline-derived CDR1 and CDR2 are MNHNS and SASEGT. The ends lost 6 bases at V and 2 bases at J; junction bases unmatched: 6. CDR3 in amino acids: CASRRQGAGNTEAFF. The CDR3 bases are TGTGCCAGCAGGAGACAGGGGGCCGGTAACACTGAAGCTTTCTTT.

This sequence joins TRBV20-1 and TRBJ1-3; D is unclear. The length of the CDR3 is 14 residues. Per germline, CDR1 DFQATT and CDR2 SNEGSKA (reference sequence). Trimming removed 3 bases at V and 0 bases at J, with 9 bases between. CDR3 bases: TGCAGTGCTAGGCTCAGGCTCTCTGGAAACACCATATATTTT. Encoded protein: CSARLRLSGNTIYF.